The text below deals with one T cell receptor (beta chain). Sequenced by immunoSEQ multiplex PCR; TCRdb stores in-frame clones only, minus some. Of more than 200,000 clones in the sample, just under 90% were seen once. Participants' reported clinical history set cohort assignment. This sample was included in a study of blood T cell repertoires in COVID-19. As for the study in general: Sites in the United States, Italy and Spain provided acute and convalescent COVID-19 samples. PBMCs, B-cell-depleted T cells, or T cells were the source of the cDNA or gDNA that made up the material.

This CDR3 spans 13 amino acids. Trimming removed 6 bases from V and 3 bases from J; junction bases left unmatched: 3. Germline V lookup: CDR1 SGHDT, CDR2 YYEEEE. Sequences were obtained from PBMCs or T cells enriched from blood (not recorded which). This TCR was sampled from a woman aged 25 to 39 with acute COVID-19. The J gene is TRBJ1-2, the V gene TRBV5-6; 9 bases agree with TRBD1. The CDR3 sequence is CASTGTGYYGYTF. The CDR3 coding sequence is TGTGCCAGCACAGGGACAGGGTACTATGGCTACACCTTC.